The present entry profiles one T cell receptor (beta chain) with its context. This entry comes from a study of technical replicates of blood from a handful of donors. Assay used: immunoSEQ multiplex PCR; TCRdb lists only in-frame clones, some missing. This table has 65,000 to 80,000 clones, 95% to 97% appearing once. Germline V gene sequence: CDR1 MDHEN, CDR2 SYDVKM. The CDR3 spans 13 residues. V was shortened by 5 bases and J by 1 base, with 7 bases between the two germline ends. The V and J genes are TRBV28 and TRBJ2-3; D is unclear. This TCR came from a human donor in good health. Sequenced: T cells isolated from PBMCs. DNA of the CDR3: TGTGCCAGCAGTAATTCGGGCACAGATACGCAGTATTTT. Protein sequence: CASSNSGTDTQYF.